Listed below are T cell receptor beta chains from one sample, sequenced in a study of Graves' ophthalmopathy and Graves' hyperthyroidism. One entry per CDR3 protein, called by TCRdb with MiXCR from the multiplex PCR reads. The sample lists roughly 1.1 million distinct CDR3 sequences, 35% to 40% occurring once. Sample: peripheral blood or thyroid tissue (not recorded which). These receptor sequences come from an adult man with Graves' hyperthyroidism. The CDR3 runs from the conserved cysteine through the conserved F or W. The order of the fields is J gene, V gene, CDR3 protein.

J gene: TRBJ1-1
V gene: TRBV6-5
CDR3 protein: CASKPRDSGRGHTEAFF

J gene: TRBJ1-2
V gene: TRBV29-1
CDR3 protein: CSRSQGLNYGYTF

J gene: TRBJ1-3
V gene: TRBV11-2
CDR3 protein: CASSLVGTGISGNTIYF

J gene: TRBJ2-7
V gene: TRBV7-6
CDR3 protein: CASSLSFTGTSIDEQYF

J gene: TRBJ1-2
V gene: TRBV2
CDR3 protein: CASSKGQGERGGYTF

J gene: TRBJ2-7
V gene: TRBV15
CDR3 protein: CATSYRGRSYEQYF

J gene: TRBJ1-1
V gene: TRBV25-1
CDR3 protein: CASRKRGGRNTEAFF

J gene: TRBJ2-5
V gene: TRBV29-1
CDR3 protein: CSVERTGKETQYF

J gene: TRBJ2-7
V gene: TRBV7-6
CDR3 protein: CASSTVSGSYEQYF

J gene: TRBJ2-5
V gene: TRBV2
CDR3 protein: CASSYSGTPETQYF

J gene: TRBJ2-6
V gene: TRBV4-3
CDR3 protein: CASSDGQGTGANVLTF

J gene: TRBJ2-2
V gene: TRBV29-1
CDR3 protein: CSVTWTGELFF

J gene: TRBJ2-6
V gene: TRBV10-3
CDR3 protein: CAISGGAGGPGANVLTF

J gene: TRBJ1-2
V gene: TRBV28
CDR3 protein: CASRNGQGQFGYTF

J gene: TRBJ1-5
V gene: TRBV12-3/TRBV12-4
CDR3 protein: CASSNGQGWNQPQHF

J gene: TRBJ2-3
V gene: TRBV24-1
CDR3 protein: CATRSGGLDTQYF

J gene: TRBJ2-5
V gene: TRBV20-1
CDR3 protein: CSQGEYQETQYF

J gene: TRBJ2-2
V gene: TRBV25-1
CDR3 protein: CASSEPRSGNTGELFF

J gene: TRBJ2-7
V gene: TRBV5-4
CDR3 protein: CASSLVGQVSYEQYF

J gene: TRBJ1-2
V gene: TRBV2
CDR3 protein: CASSARGQGFGYTF

J gene: TRBJ1-1
V gene: TRBV11-2
CDR3 protein: CASSHVDSVNTEAFF

J gene: TRBJ2-5
V gene: TRBV12-3/TRBV12-4
CDR3 protein: CASSPDRGGLAGQETQYF

J gene: TRBJ1-1
V gene: TRBV6-5
CDR3 protein: CASRDRGTNEAFF

J gene: TRBJ1-2
V gene: TRBV20-1
CDR3 protein: CSAVGPNYGYTF

J gene: TRBJ1-2
V gene: TRBV7-9
CDR3 protein: CASSRGKAGYGYTF

J gene: TRBJ1-3
V gene: TRBV12-3/TRBV12-4
CDR3 protein: CASTPGGFSGNTIYF

J gene: TRBJ1-3
V gene: TRBV7-8
CDR3 protein: CASSLTDTGNTIYF

J gene: TRBJ1-1
V gene: TRBV5-1
CDR3 protein: CASSLDASSNTEAFF

J gene: TRBJ2-6
V gene: TRBV9
CDR3 protein: CASSPLGGANVLTF

J gene: TRBJ1-4
V gene: TRBV29-1
CDR3 protein: CSVRAAPMEKLFF

J gene: TRBJ2-6
V gene: TRBV19
CDR3 protein: CASSIRGDSGANVLTF

J gene: TRBJ2-7
V gene: TRBV7-9
CDR3 protein: CASSLAFLPDEQYF

J gene: TRBJ2-7
V gene: TRBV7-9
CDR3 protein: CASSLVDEQYF

J gene: TRBJ2-5
V gene: TRBV7-6
CDR3 protein: CASSLGQGYQETQYF

J gene: TRBJ1-5
V gene: TRBV7-2
CDR3 protein: CASSSLDRSNQPQHF

J gene: TRBJ1-5
V gene: TRBV6-1
CDR3 protein: CASSGTVDQPQHF

J gene: TRBJ2-7
V gene: TRBV2
CDR3 protein: CASSEAQVSYYEHYF

J gene: TRBJ1-2
V gene: TRBV7-9
CDR3 protein: CASSRKGRGNTF

J gene: TRBJ2-5
V gene: TRBV4-1
CDR3 protein: CASSRDRGLGQPQYF

J gene: TRBJ2-7
V gene: TRBV10-1
CDR3 protein: CASSDYGQDYEQYF

J gene: TRBJ1-1
V gene: TRBV29-1
CDR3 protein: CSVLQGTENTEAFF

J gene: TRBJ2-5
V gene: TRBV19
CDR3 protein: CASSILGQRRQETQYF

J gene: TRBJ2-7
V gene: TRBV4-2
CDR3 protein: CASSPPTLGEQYF

J gene: TRBJ2-5
V gene: TRBV24-1
CDR3 protein: CATSDPHRVGRETQYF

J gene: TRBJ1-2
V gene: TRBV20-1
CDR3 protein: CSARDLSGADGYTF

J gene: TRBJ1-1
V gene: TRBV7-9
CDR3 protein: CASSDSMNTEAFF

J gene: TRBJ2-2
V gene: TRBV10-3
CDR3 protein: CAISYVSPNTGELFF

J gene: TRBJ1-2
V gene: TRBV12-3/TRBV12-4
CDR3 protein: CASSPPTGGGYTF